This TCR beta chain was sequenced in a study of blood T cell repertoires in COVID-19. The CDR3 consists of 13 residues. Germline V gene lookup returns CDR1 LGHNA and CDR2 YNFKEQ. V was pared by 2 bases and J by 6 bases, with 8 bases between. Original analysis: It was from reference gene primer amplification that nucleated cell counts were estimated. Some clones are missing from TCRdb's copy, which holds only in-frame ones; the method was immunoSEQ multiplex PCR. The V and J calls and the clone size are those of that table, but D and trimming were determined from the DNA. Of just over 150,000 clones detected, around 85% appear once; the ten largest clones hold 2.4%.

Sequenced material: peripheral blood. The clonotype was recovered from a woman aged 70 to 79 with acute or convalescent COVID-19. The chain has TRBV4-2 and TRBJ2-1; D is undetermined. The CDR3 DNA reads as TGTGCCAGCAGCCAACCCCCCAGCAATGAGCAGTTCTTC. Translated: CASSQPPSNEQFF.